A single sample gave rise to the 5 T cell receptor beta chains below, sequenced in a study of vaccination and CD4 T cells after COVID-19. An Oncomine TCR Beta short-read assay was used to sequence the DNA from cultured CD4+ T cells. From the PCR reads, TCRdb called clonotypes with MiXCR, one entry per CDR3 protein. The sample carries over 14,000 distinct CDR3 sequences, about 51% recorded once. The treatment here: roughly ten-day PBMC culture with coronavirus spike peptide pools or control peptides (ViraFEST assay). These receptors have no known antigen. The source material was CD4+ T cells from blood, cultured in vitro. These receptors all come from a human donor who had recovered from COVID-19.

CDR3 sequence: CASSKALTGGAETQYF. CDR3 bases: TGTGCCAGCAGCAAAGCGCTCACAGGGGGCGCAGAGACCCAGTACTTC. The rearrangement joins TRBV21-1 to TRBJ2-5; whether TRBD1, the table's D call, matches the DNA was not checked. TRBV21-1 is given as a pseudogene. The CDR3 runs to 16 residues.

V gene TRBV27 combines with J gene TRBJ1-6; D uncertain. The CDR3 consists of 15 residues. Germline V gives CDR1 MNHEY, CDR2 SMNVEV (reference sequence). V lost 8 bases and J lost 4, with 15 bases in between. CDR3 residues: CASRPRDGYNSPLHF. For the CDR3, the DNA is TGTGCCAGCCGGCCCCGTGACGGATATAATTCACCCCTCCACTTT.

The genes are TRBV7-6 and TRBJ2-2; D is unclear. The CDR3 totals 12 residues. Germline V gives CDR1 SGHVS, CDR2 FNYEAQ. V lost 5 bases to trimming and J lost 6 bases, with 7 bases between them. CDR3 bases: TGTGCCAGCAGCCTTCCCGCCGGGGAGCTGTTTTTT. Translation gives CASSLPAGELFF.

The chain couples TRBV6-1 to TRBJ2-2, with 8 bases that match TRBD2. The CDR3 spans 17 residues. Germline lookup yields CDR1 MNHNS and CDR2 SASEGT. J was trimmed by 2 bases and V by 7 bases; bases with no gene match: 12. This CDR3 is CASTDQTSGDNTGELFF. CDR3 DNA sequence: TGTGCCAGCACCGATCAAACTAGCGGAGATAACACCGGGGAGCTGTTTTTT.

This chain connects TRBV20-1 to TRBJ1-3; D is uncertain. Trimming left V 0 bases short and J 2 bases short, with 11 bases between. The CDR3 totals 15 residues. The V gene's germline CDR1 is DFQATT and CDR2 SNEGSKA (reference sequence). This CDR3 is CSARELGSPGNTIYF. DNA for the CDR3: TGCAGTGCTAGAGAGTTGGGCAGCCCTGGAAACACCATATATTTT.